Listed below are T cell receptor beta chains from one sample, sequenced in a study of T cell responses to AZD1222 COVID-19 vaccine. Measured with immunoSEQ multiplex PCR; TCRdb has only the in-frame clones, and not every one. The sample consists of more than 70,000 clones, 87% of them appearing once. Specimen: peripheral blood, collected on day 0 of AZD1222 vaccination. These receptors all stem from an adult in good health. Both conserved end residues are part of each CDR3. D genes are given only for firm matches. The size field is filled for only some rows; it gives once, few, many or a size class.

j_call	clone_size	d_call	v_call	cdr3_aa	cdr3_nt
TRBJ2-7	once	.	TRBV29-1	CSADGGTSYEQYF	TGCAGCGCGGACGGGGGGACAAGCTACGAGCAGTACTTC
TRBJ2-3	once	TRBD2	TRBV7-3	CASSHGAGSDTQYF	TGTGCCAGCAGCCATGGAGCGGGGTCAGATACGCAGTATTTT
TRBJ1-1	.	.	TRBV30	CAWSLMDTEAFF	TGTGCCTGGAGTTTGATGGACACTGAAGCTTTCTTT
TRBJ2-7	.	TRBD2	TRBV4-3	CASSQGEVLAGDLDEQYF	TGCGCCAGCAGCCAAGGAGAGGTCTTGGCGGGAGACCTGGACGAGCAGTACTTC
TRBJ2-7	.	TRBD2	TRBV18	CASSPKRTSGTEQYF	TGTGCCAGCTCACCAAAGAGGACTAGCGGGACCGAGCAGTACTTC
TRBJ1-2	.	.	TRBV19	CASSILENRGYTF	TGTGCCAGTAGTATCCTGGAGAACAGGGGCTACACCTTC
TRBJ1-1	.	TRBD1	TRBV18	CASRPGQGYGFF	TGTGCCAGCCGTCCAGGACAGGGGTATGGTTTCTTT
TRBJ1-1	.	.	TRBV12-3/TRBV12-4	CASSLQGNTEAFF	TGTGCCAGCAGTTTACAGGGGAACACTGAAGCTTTCTTT
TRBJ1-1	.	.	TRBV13	CASSLRTGMNTEAFF	TGTGCCAGCAGCCTCCGGACGGGGATGAACACTGAAGCTTTCTTT
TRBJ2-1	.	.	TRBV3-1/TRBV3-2	CASSQAETRPNEQFF	TGTGCCAGCAGCCAAGCTGAGACGCGGCCCAATGAGCAGTTCTTC
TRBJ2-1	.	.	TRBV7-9	CASSPKSSYNEQFF	TGTGCCAGCAGCCCCAAAAGCTCCTACAATGAGCAGTTCTTC
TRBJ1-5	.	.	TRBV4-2	CASSPGWPGAPQHF	TGTGCCAGCAGCCCCGGGTGGCCAGGGGCGCCCCAGCATTTT
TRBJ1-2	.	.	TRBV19	CASSIQEPAHGYTF	TGTGCCAGTAGTATCCAGGAACCCGCTCATGGCTACACCTTC
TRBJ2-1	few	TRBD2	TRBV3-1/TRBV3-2	CASSQVGGRSDVEQFF	TGTGCCAGCAGCCAAGTAGGCGGGAGGAGTGACGTTGAGCAGTTCTTC
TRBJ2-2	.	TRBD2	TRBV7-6	CASSTTPQLAFGELFF	TGTGCCAGCAGCACCACGCCGCAACTAGCGTTCGGGGAGCTGTTTTTT
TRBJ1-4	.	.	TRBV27	CASSFKGLSTEKLFF	TGTGCCAGCAGCTTTAAAGGCCTTTCCACTGAAAAACTGTTTTTT
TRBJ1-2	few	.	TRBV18	CASSPSGISGYTF	TGTGCCAGCTCACCATCGGGGATAAGTGGCTACACCTTC
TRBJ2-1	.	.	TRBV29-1	CSVEDRGSKQFF	TGCAGCGTTGAAGATAGGGGCTCTAAGCAGTTCTTC
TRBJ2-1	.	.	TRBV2	CASSEWPGLYNEQFF	TGTGCCAGCAGTGAGTGGCCCGGACTGTACAATGAGCAGTTCTTC
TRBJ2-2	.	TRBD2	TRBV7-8	CASSFQAGANTGELFF	TGTGCCAGCAGCTTTCAAGCGGGAGCGAACACCGGGGAGCTGTTTTTT